Each of the 7 T cell receptor beta chains below was sequenced from the same sample in a study of T cells in Graves' hyperthyroidism and ophthalmopathy. RNA transcripts provided the source from which TCR beta CDR3 regions were amplified. HTBI primers drove first-round RT-PCR of the TCR CDR3. TCRdb re-called the multiplex PCR reads with MiXCR, one entry per CDR3 protein. The sample holds hundreds of thousands of distinct CDR3 sequences, approximately 14% seen once. Material: blood. The receptors derive from a woman younger than 35 with Graves' hyperthyroidism.

This clonotype has ten or more counts. This CDR3 reads CASSRRVGGREAFF. CDR3 DNA sequence: TGTGCCAGCAGCCGACGTGTTGGGGGACGGGAAGCTTTCTTT. V gene TRBV7-2 combines with J gene TRBJ1-1; the D gene is possibly TRBD1 (5 bases). From germline, CDR1 is SGHTA and CDR2 FQGNSA. V was trimmed by 5 bases and J by 8 bases, leaving 18 bases between them. This CDR3 has 14 residues.

The table lists this clonotype with a few counts. The chain has TRBV3-1 and TRBJ1-2; D remains ambiguous. Between the trimmed V and J ends, which lost 3 bases and 5 bases, there was a span of 13 bases. CDR1 is LGHDT, CDR2 YNNKEL, per germline (reference sequence). The CDR3 covers 14 residues. The CDR3 DNA is TGTGCCAGCAGCCACCTTACTCTTAATTATGGCTACACCTTC. Translation: CASSHLTLNYGYTF.

Ten or more counts support this clonotype. CDR3 sequence reads: CSAKGGTGTSGGPYGYTF. Written as DNA, the CDR3 is TGCAGTGCCAAGGGCGGGACAGGGACCAGCGGAGGCCCCTATGGCTACACCTTC. The chain recombines TRBV20-1 with TRBJ1-2; 9 bases agree with TRBD1. The CDR3 is 18 amino acids. Trimming cost V 6 bases and J 4 bases; bases outside gene matches: 21. Germline CDR1 is DFQATT and CDR2 is SNEGSKA (reference sequence).

In this sample, this clonotype turned up many times. The chain couples TRBV2 to TRBJ2-3; D is unresolved. The CDR3 consists of 15 residues. The ends were cut back, 0 bases at V and 2 bases at J, with 9 bases in the middle. Germline V gene lookup returns CDR1 SNHLY and CDR2 FYNNEI. The CDR3: CASSEANTHTDTQYF. The DNA of the CDR3 is TGTGCCAGCAGTGAAGCTAACACCCACACAGATACGCAGTATTTT.

This clonotype was picked up many times. The rearrangement uses TRBV11-2 and TRBJ1-2; D is unclear. Germline CDR1 reads SGHAT; CDR2 reads FQNNGV. Deletions cut 3 bases from V and 8 bases from J, with 19 bases between. The CDR3 spans 15 residues. CDR3 residues: CASSFGEHAVDGYTF. CDR3 in DNA: TGTGCCAGCAGCTTCGGTGAACACGCCGTCGACGGCTACACCTTC. The entire variable domain, with the rest obtained from reference TRBV11-2 and TRBJ1-2, is as follows: EAGVAQSPRYKIIEKRQSVAFWCNPISGHATLYWYQQILGQGPKLLIQFQNNGVVDDSQLPKDRFSAERLKGVDSTLKIQPAKLEDSAVYLCASSFGEHAVDGYTFGSGTRLTVV.

The chain links TRBV10-3 to TRBJ2-1, with 8 bases matching TRBD1. After removal of 2 bases from V and 8 bases from J, the junction contained 8 bases not matched to a gene. Germline V gene lookup returns CDR1 ENHRY and CDR2 SYGVKD. There are 15 residues in the CDR3. CDR3 sequence reads: CAISEGQGAVDEQFF. The CDR3, as DNA: TGTGCCATCAGTGAGGGCCAGGGGGCCGTTGATGAGCAGTTCTTC.

The chain carries TRBV28 and TRBJ2-3; TRBD1 agrees at 9 bases. Germline trimming cut 6 bases from V and 3 bases from J; bases unmatched to any gene: 10. Germline loops: CDR1 MDHEN, CDR2 SYDVKM. The CDR3 extends over 16 amino acids. The CDR3 is CASSHPGTGRTDTQYF. CDR3 in DNA: TGTGCCAGCAGCCACCCCGGGACAGGGAGGACAGATACGCAGTATTTT.